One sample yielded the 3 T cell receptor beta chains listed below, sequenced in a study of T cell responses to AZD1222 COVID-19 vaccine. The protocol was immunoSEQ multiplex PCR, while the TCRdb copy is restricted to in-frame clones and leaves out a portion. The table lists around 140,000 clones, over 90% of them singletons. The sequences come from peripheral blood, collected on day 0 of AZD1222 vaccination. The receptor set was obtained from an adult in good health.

CDR3 residues: CASSAMTSGGINTGELFF. As DNA, the CDR3 is TGTGCCAGCAGCGCTATGACTAGCGGGGGGATCAACACCGGGGAGCTGTTTTTT. This chain joins TRBV7-6 and TRBJ2-2, with 13 bases lining up with TRBD2. The ends lost 5 bases at V and 2 bases at J; junction bases unmatched: 8. This CDR3 contains 18 residues. CDR1 and CDR2 (germline): SGHVS, FNYEAQ.

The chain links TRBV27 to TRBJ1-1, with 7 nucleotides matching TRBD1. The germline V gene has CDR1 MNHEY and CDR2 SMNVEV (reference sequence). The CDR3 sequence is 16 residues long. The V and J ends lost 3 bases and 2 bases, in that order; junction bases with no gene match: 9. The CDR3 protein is CASSFRGGGINTEAFF. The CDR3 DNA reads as TGTGCCAGCAGTTTTCGGGGAGGGGGCATCAACACTGAAGCTTTCTTT.

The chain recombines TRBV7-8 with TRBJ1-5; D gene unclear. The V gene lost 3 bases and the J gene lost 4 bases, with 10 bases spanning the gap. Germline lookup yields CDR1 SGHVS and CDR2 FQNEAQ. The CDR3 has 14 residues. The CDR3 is CASSLGVLNQPQHF. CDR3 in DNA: TGTGCCAGCAGCTTGGGAGTCCTTAATCAGCCCCAGCATTTT.